Shown below are 14 T cell receptor beta chains from a single sample sequenced in a study of blood T cells in healthy people across ages. PCR was performed a second time for about 6 to 11 cycles using a sample-barcoded 5' primer and a J-beta primer mix. TCRdb independently ran MiXCR on the 5' RACE reads; one entry per CDR3 protein. The sample records roughly 1 million distinct CDR3 sequences, under 30% being singletons. These same records also appear under a second study, on T cells of mothers and their children.

The sample comprised blood. All receptors come from a girl aged 2-10 years in good health.

V usage is TRBV12-5 and J usage is TRBJ1-1; tentatively, D is TRBD1 (6 bases). Germline V gives CDR1 LGHNT, CDR2 FRNRAP. Trimming removed 5 bases from V and 1 base from J, with 11 bases in between. The CDR3 length is 14 residues. CDR3 nucleotides: TGTGCTAGTGGTCCGGGGGCAGCGAACACTGAAGCTTTCTTT. This codes for CASGPGAANTEAFF.

This chain joins TRBV12-3 or TRBV12-4 and TRBJ2-3, with D unresolved. The V gene lost 8 bases and the J gene lost 13 bases, with 16 bases spanning the gap. The CDR3 runs to 11 residues. The CDR3 here is CASASADAEYF. The CDR3 DNA is TGTGCCAGCGCAAGCGCAGATGCGGAGTATTTT.

The gene calls are TRBV6-5 and TRBJ2-5; D remains unclear. The J call may not be correct, given that the DNA end is closer to TRBJ2-1. CDR1 is MNHEY, CDR2 SVGAGI, per germline. The CDR3 is 13 amino acids. CDR3 in amino acids: CASSYALSNEQFF. Written as DNA, the CDR3 is TGTGCCAGCAGTTACGCCCTCTCCAATGAGCAGTTCTTC.

In its sample, this clonotype was seen a few times. V gene TRBV12-3 or TRBV12-4 combines with J gene TRBJ2-1; D tentatively reads TRBD1 or TRBD2 (5 bases each). The DNA end is more similar to TRBJ2-7, so the J call may be wrong. The CDR3 spans 15 residues. DNA of the CDR3: TGTGCCAGCAGTCTCGGGGCGCCCGATCTCTACGAGCAGTACTTC. This gives the protein CASSLGAPDLYEQYF.

The V and J genes are TRBV27 and TRBJ1-5; D uncertain. Between the trimmed V and J ends, which lost 1 base and 3 bases, there was a span of 4 bases. CDR3 length: 13 residues. Germline lookup yields CDR1 MNHEY and CDR2 SMNVEV (reference sequence). In DNA, the CDR3 is TGTGCCAGCAGTTTATTTGCCAATCAGCCCCAGCATTTT. Translation: CASSLFANQPQHF.

This chain links TRBV12-3 or TRBV12-4 with TRBJ2-4, with TRBD2 as a possible D gene (6 bases). V gave up 3 bases and J gave up 8 bases, with 11 bases separating them. The CDR3 sequence is 13 residues long. The CDR3 nucleotides read TGTGCCAGCAGTTTCGGAGGGGCTGACATTCAGTACTTC. Encoded protein: CASSFGGADIQYF.

CDR3 coding DNA: TGCAGCGCCGGAAAGGACAATGAGCAGTTCTTC. This gives the protein CSAGKDNEQFF. V is TRBV29-1 and J is TRBJ2-1; the D is unclear. Germline V gives CDR1 SQVTM, CDR2 ANQGSEA. V lost 7 bases to trimming and J lost 5 bases, with 9 bases between them. The CDR3 is made up of 11 amino acids.

This sequence joins TRBV5-1 and TRBJ2-1; a weak D match, TRBD1 (5 bases). The germline CDR1 and CDR2 sequences are SGHRS and YFSETQ. Between the trimmed V and J ends, which lost 0 bases and 4 bases, there was a span of 11 bases. CDR3 length: 15 residues. Here the CDR3 DNA reads TGCGCCAGCAGCTTGGACAGGCTACAGTACAATGAGCAGTTCTTC. It yields the protein CASSLDRLQYNEQFF.

This clonotype was found a few times. V is TRBV28 and J is TRBJ1-2; 7 bases match TRBD1. V lost 5 bases to trimming and J lost 4 bases; unmatched junction nucleotides: 10. Germline V gene sequence: CDR1 MDHEN, CDR2 SYDVKM. The CDR3 has 15 residues. The CDR3: CASSLPTGQPYGYTF. The CDR3 DNA is TGTGCCAGCAGTCTTCCGACAGGGCAACCCTATGGCTACACCTTC.

This clonotype was recorded at least ten times. This rearrangement joins TRBV7-3 to TRBJ2-1; 7 nucleotides match TRBD2. The CDR3 spans 15 residues. Germline values: CDR1 SGHTA, CDR2 FQGTGA. V shed 0 bases and J 8 bases; nucleotides not matched to a gene: 7. The CDR3 DNA reads as TGTGCCAGCAGCTTAACTTCCGGGGGGATGGATGAGCAGTTCTTC. It specifies CASSLTSGGMDEQFF.

This rearrangement joins TRBV6-2 or TRBV6-3 to TRBJ2-7, with TRBD1 matching 9 bases. V lost 4 bases, J lost 4 bases, and 8 bases stayed unmatched. CDR1 and CDR2 from the germline V gene are MNHEY and SVGEGT. The CDR3 contains 15 residues. The CDR3 reads CASSWTGASTYEQYF. CDR3 coding DNA: TGTGCCAGCAGTTGGACAGGGGCCTCGACGTACGAGCAGTACTTC.

CDR3 nucleotides: TGTGCCAGCAGTCAAACTAGGGGACGGCAAGAGACCCAGTACTTC. It translates to CASSQTRGRQETQYF. The chain uses TRBV3-1 and TRBJ2-5; D could derive from TRBD1 or TRBD2 (5 bases each). V lost 6 bases, J lost 2 bases, and 16 bases lay in between. The CDR3 is 15 amino acids. Looked up from germline, CDR1 is LGHDT and CDR2 is YNNKEL (reference sequence).

J is TRBJ2-3 and V is TRBV15, with D unresolved. Trimming removed 0 bases from V and 6 bases from J, with 13 bases in between. CDR1 and CDR2 from the germline V gene are LNHNV and YYDKDF (reference sequence). This CDR3 is 15 amino acids long. The CDR3 region has the DNA TGTGCCACCAGCAGAGAATCCCTCGGTTTGGATACGCAGTATTTT. It translates to CATSRESLGLDTQYF.

The chain links TRBV20-1 to TRBJ2-5; 12 bases fit TRBD2. The CDR3 consists of 14 residues. The ends lost 5 bases at V and 5 bases at J; junction bases unmatched: 6. Germline V gene lookup returns CDR1 DFQATT and CDR2 SNEGSKA (reference sequence). The CDR3 DNA reads as TGCAGTGCTTCCCGAGGACTAGCGGGGGAGACCCAGTACTTC. Amino acid sequence: CSASRGLAGETQYF.